Detailed here is one TCR beta chain. This clonotype was recorded many times. Its cognate antigen has yet to be identified. No much larger clone exists at a distance of one base, and base qualities are not known. The library relied on multiplex PCR. The instrument was an Illumina HiSeq 4000. To build TCR beta libraries, CDR3 regions were amplified by Arm-PCR using iRepertoire HTBI primers. PCR products were gel purified before sequencing. As for the authors' bioinformatics: Gene usage analysis of CDR3 amino acid clonotypes used the 60 to 75 TRBV and around 13 TRBJ segments found across samples. COPE and FqMerger were used to merge the filtered high-quality paired reads into contigs. BLAST was used to align contigs to the IMGT TRBV, TRBD and TRBJ reference genes, and CDR3 was defined following IMGT. Clonotypes above 0.1% frequency were classified as highly expanded clones. Shannon entropy was used to measure repertoire diversity, and the Gini coefficient was used to measure V-J evenness. Clonotypes shared by more than one individual were considered public. TCRdb reprocessed the public reads (quality trimming at Q25 with fastp, clone calling with MiXCR) and kept in-frame beta chains. Every CDR3 protein is listed once, alongside the most common genes and DNA of its rows. V and J calls and clone size were set by TCRdb, not the authors. Within this sample are just over 600,000 distinct CDR3 sequences, with roughly 15% of them counted one time only. About 17% of the sample rests with the top ten.

The entry originates in a study of regulatory T cells in long-lasting Graves disease (dated by TCRdb to the early 2020s). Background for the entire study: Antithyroid drugs had been taken for less than 3 months by newly diagnosed Graves' disease patients. Persistent Graves' disease patients were compared with newly diagnosed Graves' disease patients by peripheral blood TCR sequencing and RNA sequencing. The study was conducted in China and was registered as a clinical trial. A total of about 33 samples underwent TCR sequencing, from some 13 patients with persistent Graves' disease and about 20 patients with newly diagnosed Graves' disease.

The sample's time point label, decoded: newly diagnosed GD, antithyroid drugs for less than 3 months. RNA was extracted from PBMCs in TRIzol for both TCR sequencing and RNA sequencing. The diagnosis of Graves' disease was made according to American Thyroid Association guidelines. Patients for the study were recruited at an endocrinology department in Xi'an, China. Each patient gave roughly 8.4 milliliters of peripheral blood, collected in an EDTA anticoagulant tube. PBMCs were isolated by Ficoll Paque Plus density gradient separation without further T cell sorting. An Agilent 2100 Bioanalyzer and agarose gel were used to check RNA quality, and a NanoDrop 2000 was used to measure RNA concentration. After removal of 5 bases from V and 4 bases from J, the junction retains 12 bases not matched to a gene. From cysteine to phenylalanine, the CDR3 is 16 amino acids long. This entry keeps only the CDR3 DNA: 48 bases, framed from base 1. Via the germline V gene (reference sequence), CDR1 is MNHEY and CDR2 SMNVEV.

Overall results and qualifications from the work: Sequencing and analysis were restricted to the TCR beta chain. The study examined only peripheral blood because the primary lesion, thyroid tissue, could not be accessed. The small sample size was acknowledged by the authors as a limitation that may reduce accuracy. More public clonotypes were shared among persistent patients (roughly 2,700) than among newly diagnosed patients (more than 900). TRBV28, TRBJ1-2 and TRBJ2-5 were preferentially used in persistent disease, while TRBV20-1 and TRBJ2-1 were favored in newly diagnosed disease. Compared with newly diagnosed patients, patients with persistent Graves' disease had lower TCR Shannon entropy and fewer highly expanded clones, which suggests clonal expansion.

These sequences were also reported in another study, on T cells in Graves' hyperthyroidism and ophthalmopathy. Per the second study: Graves' hyperthyroidism was defined as stable when no progression to ophthalmopathy occurred over 18 months of follow-up. The hyperthyroidism patients were between 18 and 65 years old and newly diagnosed, with a disease duration of less than 2 months. The study excluded patients with uncontrolled infections, other autoimmune diseases, pregnancy or lactation. Diagnoses were based on clinical symptoms, serum thyroxine and TRAb, thyroid ultrasound and orbital computed tomography. For the first round of RT-PCR on the TCR CDR3, the HTBI primer set was used together with the Qiagen OneStep RT-PCR kit. Most expanded thyroid clonotypes (frequency above 0.001) were also detected in blood, a finding suggesting that blood repertoires may reflect thyroid immune responses. Ophthalmopathy was separated from stable hyperthyroidism by a 13 V-J signature model, with around 90% sensitivity and 81% to 82% specificity obtained in cross-validation and 80%/75% obtained in testing. In validation, the model predicted progression to ophthalmopathy a median of about 6.5 months before onset, with approximately 70% sensitivity and about 72% specificity. A discovery cohort of about a hundred patients, 43 with Graves' ophthalmopathy and approximately 57 with stable Graves' hyperthyroidism, was used to find distinguishing TCR V-J signatures. Whether ophthalmopathy could be predicted prospectively was tested in an independent validation cohort made up of under 20 hyperthyroidism patients plus 17 patients who later progressed to ophthalmopathy. The 100 discovery patients were randomly divided into training and test sets at a 7:3 ratio. In several Graves' hyperthyroidism patients, the study also compared T-cell repertoires from thyroid tissue with T-cell repertoires from blood. After blood sampling, hyperthyroidism patients were treated with methimazole at a starting dose of 30 mg daily, and ophthalmopathy patients were treated with high-dose intravenous methylprednisolone. Libraries were constructed in a second round of multiplex PCR, after which size selection and purification were carried out. Paired-end sequencing of the libraries was performed with 100 bp reads on an Illumina HiSeq2000. Raw data were processed with SOAPnuke, discarding reads with adapters, uncalled bases, mean Phred below 15, or no exact constant-primer or identifier match. High-quality paired reads were merged with COPE v1.2.5, and unique nucleotide sequences were defined as clonotypes. Clonotypes were aligned to IMGT TRBV, TRBD and TRBJ reference segments using MiTCR v1.1. The analysis was restricted to V-J combinations with a frequency above 0.0001, which together covered just over 98% of the repertoires. A TCS score was defined as the ratio of F50 (clonal expansion) to E x V (chaos), with BLOSUM62-based TCRdist applied between CDR3 peptides within each V-J. Welch's t-statistics and random forest reduced roughly 530 V-J features to some 14, which were used in a naive Bayes classifier (R e1071). Sample size was not statistically predetermined, and blinding of investigators to group allocation was not performed. TCR Vbeta CDR3 sequencing of fewer than 150 peripheral blood samples (about 45 ophthalmopathy, about 75 hyperthyroidism and roughly 17 progressor patients) is reported in the paper.

Sequenced here: peripheral blood mononuclear cells (PBMCs), sampled at new diagnosis, from a patient treated with antithyroid drugs. The chain links TRBV27 with TRBJ2-7; a stretch of 9 junction bases matches TRBD1. The sequence derives from a young woman with Graves disease. Donor details come from another sample of the same person, matched by shared clones. The DNA reads TGTGCCAGCAGTCCAATCCTGACAGGGGGTCGGTACGAGCAGTACTTC. Its amino acids are CASSPILTGGRYEQYF.